This T cell receptor (beta chain) was sequenced during a study of metastatic and nonmetastatic thyroid tumors. Across the whole study: The authors compared repertoires across blood and tumor or nodule tissue from malignant and benign thyroid patients.

No patient had received any treatment before thyroid surgery. As originally analysed: A distant-metastasis classifier for papillary thyroid cancer was built using CDR3 differences across clinicopathological groups. TCRdb re-called the PCR reads through MiXCR. V and J calls and clone size were set by TCRdb, not the authors. The top ten clones hold roughly two fifths of a sample with tens of thousands of clones, less than 25% of them seen once. The CDR3 length is 16 residues. CDR1 is LGHNA and CDR2 is YNFKEQ in the germline V gene. The junction had 10 bases not matched to a gene; V was cut back by 4 bases and J by 7 bases.

Sample: blood. This receptor was obtained from a female donor with papillary thyroid cancer or a benign thyroid nodule (not recorded which). Some clones in this sample may be carry-over from other donors' samples. This rearrangement joins TRBV4-2 to TRBJ2-1; the match to TRBD2 covers 10 bases. CDR3 DNA: TGTGCCAGCAGCCCAAGAGAAGCGGGAGGGGATAATGAGCAGTTCTTC. Translated: CASSPREAGGDNEQFF.